These T cell receptor beta chains were read from a single sample in a study of a mutant IDH1 vaccine in newly diagnosed glioma. TCRdb's table, derived via immunoSEQ multiplex PCR, lists solely in-frame clones and lacks some. The table has 50,000 or so clones, 80% to 90% seen once. What these receptors recognize is not known. The specimen comprised PBMCs, sampled from a glioma patient whose treatment included an IDH1 peptide vaccine. These TCRs come from a woman in her 50s with glioma. Each CDR3 is given without its conserved first and last residue. Fields, in order: CDR3 protein, J gene, clone size, V gene. Size values are once, few and many counts, or a class for expanded clones, and some rows have none.

CDR3 protein: ASSVGGSSYEQY; J gene: TRBJ2-7; clone size: -; V gene: TRBV9
CDR3 protein: AWAQGASYGYT; J gene: TRBJ1-2; clone size: -; V gene: TRBV30
CDR3 protein: ASSYSWAGGQETQY; J gene: TRBJ2-5; clone size: -; V gene: TRBV6-5
CDR3 protein: ASSDSGPGQY; J gene: TRBJ2-7; clone size: -; V gene: TRBV25-1
CDR3 protein: ASSGGQGVETQY; J gene: TRBJ2-5; clone size: -; V gene: TRBV9
CDR3 protein: ASSHSSNQRHRAQANYGYT; J gene: TRBJ1-2; clone size: -; V gene: TRBV4-2
CDR3 protein: ASSLNRESYEQY; J gene: TRBJ2-7; clone size: once; V gene: TRBV5-1
CDR3 protein: ASSEGGDSNQPQH; J gene: TRBJ1-5; clone size: -; V gene: TRBV9
CDR3 protein: ASSEFPGSGGTEAF; J gene: TRBJ1-1; clone size: -; V gene: TRBV10-1
CDR3 protein: ASSRQGLNTEAF; J gene: TRBJ1-1; clone size: -; V gene: TRBV14
CDR3 protein: ASSYQGSYDEKLF; J gene: TRBJ1-4; clone size: -; V gene: TRBV5-8
CDR3 protein: ASSLGAGNRSPLH; J gene: TRBJ1-6; clone size: -; V gene: TRBV13
CDR3 protein: ASSPFSGDGGEQF; J gene: TRBJ2-1; clone size: -; V gene: TRBV18
CDR3 protein: ASSFGPMNTEAF; J gene: TRBJ1-1; clone size: -; V gene: TRBV5-6
CDR3 protein: ASSPKGTEAF; J gene: TRBJ1-1; clone size: -; V gene: TRBV11-2
CDR3 protein: ASSTGREIEGEAF; J gene: TRBJ1-1; clone size: once; V gene: TRBV21-1
CDR3 protein: ASLSGVRTEAF; J gene: TRBJ1-1; clone size: -; V gene: TRBV6-5
CDR3 protein: ATSRDMSGGPLGGGEQF; J gene: TRBJ2-1; clone size: -; V gene: TRBV15
CDR3 protein: ASSLVPQGADTQY; J gene: TRBJ2-3; clone size: -; V gene: TRBV7-2
CDR3 protein: ASTASVNTDTQY; J gene: TRBJ2-3; clone size: -; V gene: TRBV2
CDR3 protein: ASSLEQSGGGYT; J gene: TRBJ1-2; clone size: few; V gene: TRBV7-2